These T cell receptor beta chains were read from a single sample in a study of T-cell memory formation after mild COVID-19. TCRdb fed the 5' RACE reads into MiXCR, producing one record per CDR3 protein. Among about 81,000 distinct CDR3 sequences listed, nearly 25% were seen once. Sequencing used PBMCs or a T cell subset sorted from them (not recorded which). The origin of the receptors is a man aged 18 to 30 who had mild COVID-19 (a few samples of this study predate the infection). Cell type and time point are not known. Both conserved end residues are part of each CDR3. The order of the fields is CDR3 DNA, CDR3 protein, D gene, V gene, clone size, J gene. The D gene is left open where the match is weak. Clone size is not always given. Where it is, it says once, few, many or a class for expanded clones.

CDR3 DNA: TGTGCCAGCAGTTACAGGGCAAACCGTCCTATCACTGAAGCTTTCTTT; CDR3 protein: CASSYRANRPITEAFF; D gene: NA; V gene: TRBV6-5; clone size: few; J gene: TRBJ1-1
CDR3 DNA: TGCAGTGCTAGAGATCTAGCGCGGCTCAATGAGCAGTTCTTC; CDR3 protein: CSARDLARLNEQFF; D gene: NA; V gene: TRBV20-1; clone size: few; J gene: TRBJ2-1
CDR3 DNA: TGTGCCAGTAGCACCGGGACACAGAACACCGGGGAGCTGTTTTTT; CDR3 protein: CASSTGTQNTGELFF; D gene: NA; V gene: TRBV19; clone size: few; J gene: TRBJ2-2
CDR3 DNA: TGCGCCAGCAGCTTGGTTGGCGCAGACTCTTTACTTTACTATGGCTACACCTTC; CDR3 protein: CASSLVGADSLLYYGYTF; D gene: NA; V gene: TRBV5-1; clone size: few; J gene: TRBJ1-2
CDR3 DNA: TGTGCCAGCAGTCTCCGCTACACCGACACAGATACGCAGTATTTT; CDR3 protein: CASSLRYTDTDTQYF; D gene: NA; V gene: TRBV27; clone size: NA; J gene: TRBJ2-3
CDR3 DNA: TGCGCCAGCAGCGAAACCCCGGGGCAGGCGAGCACAGATACGCAGTATTTT; CDR3 protein: CASSETPGQASTDTQYF; D gene: NA; V gene: TRBV4-3; clone size: few; J gene: TRBJ2-3
CDR3 DNA: TGCAGTGCTAGGTCTCCGGGTAGCGATGAGCAGTTCTTC; CDR3 protein: CSARSPGSDEQFF; D gene: NA; V gene: TRBV20-1; clone size: NA; J gene: TRBJ2-1
CDR3 DNA: TGTGCCAGGGGGGGGAGTTCACCCCTCCACTTT; CDR3 protein: CARGGSSPLHF; D gene: NA; V gene: TRBV19; clone size: few; J gene: TRBJ1-6
CDR3 DNA: TGTGCCAGCAGCCGTGACAGGACTGGGGCCAACGTCCTGACTTTC; CDR3 protein: CASSRDRTGANVLTF; D gene: NA; V gene: TRBV7-9; clone size: few; J gene: TRBJ2-6
CDR3 DNA: TGCGCCAGCAGCCAAAACCGGGACTCAACTAATGAAAAACTGTTTTTT; CDR3 protein: CASSQNRDSTNEKLFF; D gene: NA; V gene: TRBV4-3; clone size: NA; J gene: TRBJ1-4
CDR3 DNA: TGTGCCAGCAGCTTAAGCGGGGGGGCCGGGACGCAGTATTTT; CDR3 protein: CASSLSGGAGTQYF; D gene: TRBD2; V gene: TRBV7-6; clone size: few; J gene: TRBJ2-3
CDR3 DNA: TGTGCCAGCAGACCAGGGCGAGGCTACGAGCAGTACTTC; CDR3 protein: CASRPGRGYEQYF; D gene: NA; V gene: TRBV27; clone size: NA; J gene: TRBJ2-7
CDR3 DNA: TGCAGTGCTAGACAGGGCAGGGGCTACACCTTC; CDR3 protein: CSARQGRGYTF; D gene: NA; V gene: TRBV20-1; clone size: NA; J gene: TRBJ1-2
CDR3 DNA: TGCAGCGTTGAAAATAGGAGGGGGCCCTACAATGAGCAGTTCTTC; CDR3 protein: CSVENRRGPYNEQFF; D gene: NA; V gene: TRBV29-1; clone size: NA; J gene: TRBJ2-1
CDR3 DNA: TGCGCCAGCAGCTTGGGGGACAGGGAGATGAACACTGAAGCTTTCTTT; CDR3 protein: CASSLGDREMNTEAFF; D gene: TRBD1; V gene: TRBV5-1; clone size: NA; J gene: TRBJ1-1
CDR3 DNA: TGTGCCAGCAGTCGAAGAGGGGGGCGCAGCGTCACTGAAGCTTTCTTT; CDR3 protein: CASSRRGGRSVTEAFF; D gene: NA; V gene: TRBV6-5; clone size: few; J gene: TRBJ1-1
CDR3 DNA: TGTGCCAGCAGCACAGCCCCAGATACGCAGTATTTT; CDR3 protein: CASSTAPDTQYF; D gene: NA; V gene: TRBV7-9; clone size: few; J gene: TRBJ2-3
CDR3 DNA: TGTGCCAGTAGTTCGCTGGGACGCCAAGAGACCCAGTACTTC; CDR3 protein: CASSSLGRQETQYF; D gene: NA; V gene: TRBV19; clone size: NA; J gene: TRBJ2-5
CDR3 DNA: TGTGCCAGCAGCTTAGCACTGGAGACCCAGTACTTC; CDR3 protein: CASSLALETQYF; D gene: NA; V gene: TRBV7-9; clone size: NA; J gene: TRBJ2-5
CDR3 DNA: TGCGCCAGCGCGAGGGACTGGTCCTACGAGCAGTACTTC; CDR3 protein: CASARDWSYEQYF; D gene: NA; V gene: TRBV4-1; clone size: few; J gene: TRBJ2-7
CDR3 DNA: TGTGCCAGCAGTTTATTCTTGGTCGTTGACAAGCGGGGGTCGAACACCGGGGAGCTGTTTTTT; CDR3 protein: CASSLFLVVDKRGSNTGELFF; D gene: TRBD2; V gene: TRBV28; clone size: NA; J gene: TRBJ2-2
CDR3 DNA: TGTGCCAGCAGCTTTAATTTCGGCGGGGAGCAGTATTTT; CDR3 protein: CASSFNFGGEQYF; D gene: NA; V gene: TRBV7-2; clone size: NA; J gene: TRBJ2-3